The next 27 T cell receptor beta chains were all read from a single sample in a study of T-cell reconstitution after alpha-beta-depleted transplantation in children. Unique molecular identifiers were used to barcode this TCRbeta library. In TCRdb, the PCR reads were re-called with MiXCR into one record per CDR3 protein. The data contain about 420,000 distinct CDR3 sequences, around 15% of them singletons. The source material was PBMCs, mostly from graft donor cells, sampled 360 days after TCRalphabeta/CD19-depleted stem cell transplant. Every receptor here comes from a boy in the first two years of life who had a stem cell transplant for Wiskott-Aldrich syndrome, so the T cells may come from the graft donor.

The V gene is TRBV15, the J gene TRBJ2-1, with D maybe TRBD1 (7 bases). Germline V gives CDR1 LNHNV, CDR2 YYDKDF (reference sequence). There are 17 residues in the CDR3. V lost 4 bases and J 12 bases, leaving 28 bases between the germline ends. The CDR3 DNA follows: TGTGCCACCAGCAAGGGGGCGACTAGTCAGGGAAGGGGGTGGCAGTTCTTC. It specifies CATSKGATSQGRGWQFF.

This clonotype was seen more than once but under ten times. The chain employs TRBV10-3 and TRBJ2-1; tentatively, D is TRBD2 (5 bases). CDR3 size: 15 residues. Trimming left V 0 bases short and J 9 bases short, with 15 bases between. Germline CDR1 is ENHRY and CDR2 is SYGVKD. The CDR3 nucleotides read TGTGCCATCAGTGAGTCTTTGACGGGAAAGGTTGAGCAGTTCTTC. Protein product: CAISESLTGKVEQFF.

This clonotype has more than one count but fewer than ten. This chain connects TRBV20-1 to TRBJ2-3, with TRBD2 as a possible D gene (5 bases). The V gene's germline CDR1 is DFQATT and CDR2 SNEGSKA (reference sequence). V lost 3 bases and J 6 bases, leaving 13 bases between the germline ends. The CDR3 extends over 13 amino acids. The CDR3, as DNA: TGCAGTGCTAGTTTTGGCTGGAGGGATACGCAGTATTTT. Translated: CSASFGWRDTQYF.

This chain uses TRBV6-1 with TRBJ2-3; D call uncertain. This CDR3 region has 15 residues. With 7 bases removed from V and 6 bases from J, the gap between germline ends came to 20 bases. The germline gives CDR1 MNHNS, CDR2 SASEGT. CDR3 coding DNA: TGTGCCAGCAAACAATCCGGGTTCTATAAGGATACGCAGTATTTT. The encoded protein is CASKQSGFYKDTQYF.

The CDR3 loop reads CASSEIRDSYEQYF. As DNA, the CDR3 is TGTGCCAGCAGCGAAATCCGGGACAGCTACGAGCAGTACTTC. The chain carries TRBV5-6 and TRBJ2-7; TRBD1 matches at 7 bases. The CDR3 is 14 amino acids. With 4 bases clipped from V and 3 bases from J, the junction kept 7 bases outside the gene matches. Germline values: CDR1 SGHDT, CDR2 YYEEEE.

The chain has TRBV20-1 and TRBJ2-4, with 9 nucleotides matching TRBD1. Germline V gene sequence: CDR1 DFQATT, CDR2 SNEGSKA (reference sequence). With V trimmed by 6 bases and J by 8 bases, 5 bases remained unmatched. The CDR3 extends over 12 amino acids. DNA for the CDR3: TGCAGTGCAAGGACAGGGGCGCACATTCAGTACTTC. Translated, it gives CSARTGAHIQYF.

This sequence joins TRBV2 and TRBJ1-1; D not resolved. V lost 4 bases and J lost 3, with 9 bases in between. The CDR3 is 13 amino acids. Per the germline V gene, CDR1 is SNHLY and CDR2 is FYNNEI. CDR3 coding DNA: TGTGCCAGCAGTGTGATGACGGACACTGAAGCTTTCTTT. This encodes CASSVMTDTEAFF.

This clonotype was found a few times. CDR3 DNA: TGTGCCAGCAGTGCCGCGGGGGCCCATTCACCCCTCCACTTT. The encoded protein is CASSAAGAHSPLHF. The V call is TRBV25-1, the J call TRBJ1-6; tentatively, D is TRBD1 (6 bases). Germline lookup yields CDR1 MGHDK and CDR2 SYGVNS. Trimming cost V 4 bases and J 8 bases, with 12 bases left between them. CDR3 length equals 14 residues. Full variable domain (outside the CDR3, taken from reference TRBV25-1 and TRBJ1-6): EADIYQTPRYLVIGTGKKITLECSQTMGHDKMYWYQQDPGMELHLIHYSYGVNSTEKGDLSSESTVSRIRTEHFPLTLESARPSHTSQYLCASSAAGAHSPLHFGNGTRLTVT.

This chain links TRBV21-1 with TRBJ2-1. TRBV21-1 is flagged as a pseudogene. This CDR3 is 13 amino acids long. CDR3 region: CASTKGSYNEQFF. Here the CDR3 DNA reads TGTGCCAGCACCAAGGGAAGTTACAATGAGCAGTTCTTC.

This clonotype occurred a few times. V is TRBV5-6 and J is TRBJ2-1; the D gene is possibly TRBD1 (6 bases). Trimming pared 2 bases from V and 0 bases from J, leaving 12 bases between. Germline-derived CDR1 and CDR2 are SGHDT and YYEEEE. The CDR3 runs 16 residues. Written as DNA, the CDR3 is TGTGCCAGCAGCTTTAAACAGGGAAGCTCCTACAATGAGCAGTTCTTC. Protein sequence: CASSFKQGSSYNEQFF.

The chain uses TRBV7-9 and TRBJ2-4; 11 bases line up with TRBD2. Losses at the gene ends were 3 bases for V and 6 bases for J; bases not matched to a gene: 7. Germline CDR1 is SEHNR and CDR2 is FQNEAQ (reference sequence). The CDR3 runs 16 residues. The CDR3 protein is CASSLILAGGRNIQYF. CDR3 sequence (DNA): TGTGCCAGCAGCTTGATCCTAGCGGGAGGACGAAACATTCAGTACTTC.

This chain links TRBV27 with TRBJ2-7; 8 bases align to TRBD1. The J segment lost 7 bases and the V segment lost 4 bases, leaving 12 bases of the junction unmatched. CDR1 and CDR2 (germline): MNHEY, SMNVEV (reference sequence). The CDR3 is made up of 15 amino acids. This chain's CDR3 is CASSSYRGRGGEQYF. The CDR3 coding sequence is TGTGCCAGCAGTTCGTACAGGGGGAGAGGGGGGGAGCAGTACTTC.

This sequence joins TRBV29-1 and TRBJ2-1, with D unclear. Germline-derived CDR1 and CDR2 are SQVTM and ANQGSEA. This CDR3 contains 12 residues. Trimming removed 7 bases from V and 6 bases from J, with 13 bases in between. CDR3 in DNA: TGCAGCGGCCGTTGGGGAAGCAATGAGCAGTTCTTC. Its protein is CSGRWGSNEQFF.

This clonotype was seen more than once but under ten times. This chain uses TRBV4-1 with TRBJ2-1; tentatively, D is TRBD1 or TRBD2 (5 bases each). V lost 2 bases and J lost 0, with 11 bases in between. Per germline, CDR1 MGHRA and CDR2 YSYEKL. This CDR3 has 16 residues. CDR3 in amino acids: CASSQYSGSSYNEQFF. DNA for the CDR3: TGCGCCAGCAGCCAATACTCAGGGAGCTCCTACAATGAGCAGTTCTTC.

This clonotype showed up just a few times. Here the CDR3 DNA reads TGTGCCAGCAGCCGACCCCCCTACGGGACAGGGGAGACCCAGTACTTC. Its translation: CASSRPPYGTGETQYF. V usage is TRBV7-9 and J usage is TRBJ2-5, with TRBD1 matching over 9 bases. The CDR3 totals 16 residues. Germline trimming cut 5 bases from V and 5 bases from J; bases unmatched to any gene: 12. CDR1 and CDR2 from the germline V gene are SEHNR and FQNEAQ (reference sequence). The whole variable domain, remainder taken from reference TRBV7-9 and TRBJ2-5, is DTGVSQNPRHKITKRGQNVTFRCDPISEHNRLYWYRQTLGQGPEFLTYFQNEAQLEKSRLLSDRFSAERPKGSFSTLEIQRTEQGDSAMYLCASSRPPYGTGETQYFGPGTRLLVL.

This chain uses TRBV7-2 with TRBJ1-1, with no clear D. The V and J ends lost 5 bases and 7 bases respectively, with 20 bases between them. CDR3 length: 15 residues. CDR1 is SGHTA, CDR2 FQGNSA, per germline. CDR3 region: CASSVLSPTGGEAFF. The CDR3 DNA sequence: TGTGCCAGCAGCGTCCTAAGCCCTACGGGAGGTGAAGCTTTCTTT.

This clonotype has a handful of counts. This sequence joins TRBV24-1 and TRBJ1-4, with D perhaps TRBD1 (5 bases). The length of the CDR3 is 13 residues. The germline V gene has CDR1 KGHDR and CDR2 SFDVKD. V lost 6 bases, J lost 4 bases, and 8 bases lay in between. Here the CDR3 DNA reads TGTGCCACCAGTCGACAGCATAATGAAAAACTGTTTTTT. Translation: CATSRQHNEKLFF.

A few counts support this clonotype. V and J are TRBV18 and TRBJ1-4, with 7 positions matching TRBD1. Germline values: CDR1 KGHSH, CDR2 LQKENI. The CDR3 length is 13 residues. Germline trimming cut 4 bases from V and 8 bases from J; bases unmatched to any gene: 4. For the CDR3, the DNA is TGTGCCAGCTCACATGGACAGGACGAAAAACTGTTTTTT. This sequence encodes CASSHGQDEKLFF.

There are a few counts of this clonotype. The CDR3: CASSQGPGVSYEQYF. The CDR3 nucleotides read TGTGCCAGCAGCCAAGGTCCAGGGGTGTCCTACGAGCAGTACTTC. The J gene is TRBJ2-7, the V gene TRBV14; tentative D call: TRBD1 (6 bases). This CDR3 is built from 15 residues. CDR1 is SGHDN, CDR2 FVKESK, per germline. V was shortened by 1 base and J by 1 base, with 11 bases between the two germline ends.

The CDR3 here is CASSWRDRGTYEQYF. The CDR3 nucleotides read TGTGCCAGCAGTTGGCGGGACAGGGGAACCTACGAGCAGTACTTC. The gene calls are TRBV12-3 or TRBV12-4 and TRBJ2-7; TRBD1 matches at 10 bases. This CDR3 has 15 residues. The V gene end was trimmed by 4 bases and the J gene end by 2 bases; junction bases not matched to a gene: 5.

This clonotype was counted a few times. The genes are TRBV2 and TRBJ2-1, with D possibly being TRBD2 (5 bases). Germline CDR1 reads SNHLY; CDR2 reads FYNNEI. V gave up 5 bases and J gave up 0 bases, with 8 bases separating them. This CDR3 has 14 amino acids. For the CDR3, the DNA is TGTGCCAGCAGTTCGGAGGCCTCCTACAATGAGCAGTTCTTC. Amino acids: CASSSEASYNEQFF. Full variable domain (outside the CDR3, taken from reference TRBV2 and TRBJ2-1): EPEVTQTPSHQVTQMGQEVILRCVPISNHLYFYWYRQILGQKVEFLVSFYNNEISEKSEIFDDQFSVERPDGSNFTLKIRSTKLEDSAMYFCASSSEASYNEQFFGPGTRLTVL.

The V gene is TRBV5-1, the J gene TRBJ2-4; TRBD1 matches at 9 bases. Germline trimming cut 1 base from V and 3 bases from J; bases unmatched to any gene: 5. Germline V CDR1 and CDR2: SGHRS, YFSETQ. CDR3 length equals 16 residues. The CDR3 sequence: CASSLTTGGVKNIQYF. The CDR3 DNA is TGCGCCAGCAGCTTGACGACAGGGGGAGTCAAAAACATTCAGTACTTC.

This chain uses TRBV12-3 or TRBV12-4 with TRBJ1-4, with TRBD1 as a possible D gene (6 bases). V was trimmed by 10 bases and J by 4 bases, leaving 13 bases between them. CDR3 length: 13 residues. CDR3 sequence: CATGAKSNEKLFF. In DNA form, the CDR3 reads TGTGCCACAGGGGCGAAGAGTAATGAAAAACTGTTTTTT.

The chain carries TRBV7-2 and TRBJ2-5; D unresolved. This CDR3 contains 15 residues. V lost 3 bases to trimming and J lost 5 bases, with 16 bases between them. Germline loops: CDR1 SGHTA, CDR2 FQGNSA. The DNA of the CDR3 is TGTGCCAGCAGCTTCAATTGGGCCGACTCGGAGACCCAGTACTTC. Its translation: CASSFNWADSETQYF.

This clonotype turned up a few times. V and J are TRBV6-5 and TRBJ2-6; 9 bases map to TRBD1. Germline CDR1 is MNHEY and CDR2 is SVGAGI. The CDR3 covers 15 residues. V lost 4 bases, J lost 4 bases, and 2 bases stayed unmatched. The CDR3 here is CASSWTGAGANVLTF. The CDR3 coding sequence is TGTGCCAGCAGTTGGACAGGGGCCGGGGCCAACGTCCTGACTTTC.

The table lists this clonotype with a few counts. The chain combines TRBV24-1 with TRBJ1-5; the match to TRBD1 covers 8 bases. The V gene end was trimmed by 4 bases and the J gene end by 7 bases; junction bases not matched to a gene: 5. CDR3 length: 14 residues. Germline CDR1 reads KGHDR; CDR2 reads SFDVKD. As DNA, the CDR3 is TGTGCCACCAGTGACCCCGGACAGGGCCAGCCCCAGCATTTT. Protein sequence: CATSDPGQGQPQHF.

In its sample, this clonotype was seen a few times. V and J are TRBV5-1 and TRBJ2-1; D possibly uses TRBD1 or TRBD2 (5 bases each). This CDR3 has 15 amino acids. Per the germline V gene, CDR1 is SGHRS and CDR2 is YFSETQ. Trimming left V 3 bases short and J 3 bases short, with 13 bases between. CDR3 DNA sequence: TGCGCCAGCAGCTATGGGGGACGACTCTACAATGAGCAGTTCTTC. This sequence encodes CASSYGGRLYNEQFF.